This T cell receptor (beta chain) was sequenced during a study of T cell repertoires in cytomegalovirus infection. Study results and caveats: Cumulative frequency (of public TCR beta family members) identified carriers of CMV plus the relevant HLA.

Turning to this clonotype: The antigen remains undetermined.

In TCRdb, the reads were re-called with MiXCR into one record per CDR3 protein. Here the sample spans about 900,000 distinct CDR3 sequences, under 40% being singletons. The germline gives CDR1 SEHNR, CDR2 FQNEAQ (reference sequence). This CDR3 is built from 19 residues. Trimming removed 6 bases from V and 0 bases from J, with 21 bases in between. The starting material was cultured CD8+ T cells from PBMCs, obtained from culture after CMV antigen stimulation. The clonotype originates from a human donor in good health (CMV status not recorded). Some clones in this sample may be carry-over from other donors' samples. The chain recombines TRBV7-9 with TRBJ1-6; TRBD1 might be the D (6 bases). DNA of the CDR3: TGTGCCAGCAGGCTCACGGACAGCCACCCGAGCTCCTATAATTCACCCCTCCACTTT. Residues: CASRLTDSHPSSYNSPLHF.